These 16 T cell receptor beta chains originate from one sample sequenced in a study of blood T cells in healthy people across ages. With a J-beta primer mix and a sample-barcoded 5' primer, a second PCR ran about 7 to 12 cycles. TCRdb recomputed calls from the 5' RACE reads with MiXCR, one row per CDR3 protein. In the table there are about 1.8 million distinct CDR3 sequences, approximately 50% of which are singletons. The sample was blood. Source of these receptors: a woman in her thirties or forties in good health.

The chain couples TRBV20-1 to TRBJ2-7, with D unclear. V gave up 2 bases and J gave up 4 bases, with 12 bases separating them. CDR1 DFQATT and CDR2 SNEGSKA come from the germline V gene (reference sequence). The CDR3 is 13 amino acids. The CDR3 region has the DNA TGCAGTGCTAGACCGCCCTTAAGGTACGAGCAGTACTTC. It encodes CSARPPLRYEQYF.

The CDR3 sequence: CASSLRGGTSAYEQYF. CDR3 sequence (DNA): TGTGCCAGCAGCCTGCGCGGAGGGACTAGCGCCTACGAGCAGTACTTC. The rearrangement uses TRBV5-4 and TRBJ2-7, with TRBD2 matching 10 bases. V dropped 4 bases and J dropped 2; count of bases not matched to a gene: 9. The CDR3 loop spans 16 amino acids. Germline-derived CDR1 and CDR2 are SGHNT and YYREEE (reference sequence). The full variable domain, in which reference TRBV5-4 and TRBJ2-7 provide the parts outside the CDR3, is ETGVTQSPTHLIKTRGQQVTLRCSSQSGHNTVSWYQQALGQGPQFIFQYYREEENGRGNFPPRFSGLQFPNYSSELNVNALELDDSALYLCASSLRGGTSAYEQYFGPGTRLTVT.

The chain employs TRBV29-1 and TRBJ2-5; D is uncertain. Trimming cost V 7 bases and J 3 bases, with 15 bases left between them. CDR1 and CDR2 from the germline V gene are SQVTM and ANQGSEA. The CDR3 loop spans 13 amino acids. CDR3 amino acids: CSGLRQLKETQYF. CDR3 bases: TGCAGCGGCCTTCGGCAGCTTAAAGAGACCCAGTACTTC.

The V and J genes are TRBV10-3 and TRBJ2-7; possible D gene TRBD2, 6 bases. This CDR3 region has 12 residues. The ends were cut back, 6 bases at V and 4 bases at J, with 10 bases in the middle. Per germline, CDR1 ENHRY and CDR2 SYGVKD. Written as DNA, the CDR3 is TGTGCCATCAGGGAGGGAGTGTACGAGCAGTACTTC. Translation gives CAIREGVYEQYF.

This clonotype was counted only a few times. The rearrangement uses TRBV21-1 and TRBJ2-1; the table's D call TRBD2 went unverified against the DNA. TRBV21-1 is classified as a pseudogene. The CDR3 contains 17 residues. CDR3 in amino acids: CASSPQTSGGAPHEQFF. For the CDR3, the DNA is TGTGCCAGCAGCCCTCAGACTAGCGGGGGGGCCCCACATGAGCAGTTCTTC.

This rearrangement joins TRBV6-2 or TRBV6-3 to TRBJ2-3; no clear D gene. V lost 5 bases and J 6 bases, leaving 12 bases between the germline ends. CDR3 length: 13 amino acids. From germline, CDR1 is MNHEY and CDR2 SVGEGT. CDR3 bases: TGTGCCAGCAGTCCCGACACCCGGGATACGCAGTATTTT. Its translation is CASSPDTRDTQYF.

As regards this clonotype: Here the CDR3 omits its conserved ending phenylalanine or tryptophan, so a read error is the likely source. The V call is TRBV6-2 or TRBV6-3, the J call TRBJ2-4; D gene unclear. Germline CDR1 and CDR2: MNHEY and SVGEGT. The V gene lost 9 bases and the J gene lost 6 bases, with 12 bases spanning the gap. The CDR3 contains 12 residues. CDR3: CASKGPGNIQYL. The CDR3 DNA follows: TGTGCCAGTAAAGGTCCAGGAAACATTCAGTACCTC.

This clonotype was seen a few times. V usage is TRBV10-3 and J usage is TRBJ2-7; TRBD2 aligns across 7 bases. The germline CDR1 and CDR2 sequences are ENHRY and SYGVKD. Losses at the gene ends were 3 bases for V and 6 bases for J; bases not matched to a gene: 11. The CDR3 runs to 15 residues. CDR3 nucleotide sequence: TGTGCCATCAGTGATGTGGGGGGGAATCGGGGCGAGCAGTACTTC. It codes for CAISDVGGNRGEQYF.

The chain is built from TRBV29-1 and TRBJ1-1, with D unclear. CDR1 and CDR2 (germline): SQVTM, ANQGSEA. Trimming removed 4 bases at V and 2 bases at J, with 11 bases between. The CDR3 runs 13 residues. The CDR3 DNA follows: TGCAGCGTTGTAAAGCTTGTTAACACTGAAGCTTTCTTT. Amino acids: CSVVKLVNTEAFF.

This chain connects TRBV9 to TRBJ2-3; 9 bases are shared with TRBD1. V trimming: 3 bases; J trimming: 5 bases; junction bases outside the gene matches: 7. Germline V gene data show CDR1 as SGDLS and CDR2 as YYNGEE. CDR3 length: 15 residues. The CDR3 sequence is CASSGRDRARDTQYF. The CDR3 DNA follows: TGTGCCAGCAGCGGCCGGGACAGGGCAAGAGATACGCAGTATTTT.

This clonotype was seen ten or more times. The chain carries TRBV20-1 and TRBJ2-7, with D possibly matching TRBD2 (6 bases). The CDR3 extends over 15 amino acids. Trimming pared 6 bases from V and 0 bases from J, leaving 18 bases between. In germline, CDR1 is DFQATT, CDR2 SNEGSKA (reference sequence). The CDR3: CSARYRGRSSYEQYF. DNA of the CDR3: TGCAGTGCCCGCTATCGGGGGAGAAGCTCCTACGAGCAGTACTTC.

Points on this clonotype: Germline is not matched at one junction end, which may reflect a read error. CDR3 DNA: TGCAGCGTTGCGCAGGGGTCGAACACCGAAGCTTTCTTT. Residues: CSVAQGSNTEAFF. The rearrangement joins TRBV29-1 to TRBJ1-1; D possibly corresponds to TRBD1 (6 bases). Germline V gene data show CDR1 as SQVTM and CDR2 as ANQGSEA. This CDR3 has 13 amino acids.

This rearrangement joins TRBV12-3 or TRBV12-4 to TRBJ2-6, with TRBD1 identical over 9 bases. The CDR3 has 17 residues. V was pared by 5 bases and J by 4 bases, with 9 bases of the junction left unmatched. CDR3 in amino acids: CASSGDRVSSGANVLTF. The CDR3 nucleotides read TGTGCCAGCAGTGGGGACAGGGTCTCGTCGGGGGCCAACGTCCTGACTTTC.

The chain combines TRBV20-1 with TRBJ1-2; D is possibly TRBD1 (5 bases). There are 13 residues in the CDR3. V dropped 3 bases and J dropped 1 base, with 9 bases sitting between them. Germline loops: CDR1 DFQATT, CDR2 SNEGSKA (reference sequence). The CDR3 DNA sequence: TGCAGTGCTAGTGAGGGGTTTAACTATGGCTACACCTTC. This sequence encodes CSASEGFNYGYTF.

The chain links TRBV11-1 to TRBJ2-1; perhaps TRBD1 as D (5 bases). From germline, CDR1 is SGHAT and CDR2 FQDESV (reference sequence). V was pared by 4 bases and J by 4 bases, with 14 bases between. The CDR3 has 15 amino acids. The CDR3 region has the DNA TGTGCCAGCAGCTCCTGGCAGGGTTCATACAATGAGCAGTTCTTC. It specifies CASSSWQGSYNEQFF.

The chain has TRBV27 and TRBJ2-1, with a possible D match to TRBD2 (5 bases). Deletions cut 5 bases from V and 8 bases from J, with 19 bases between. Per the germline V gene, CDR1 is MNHEY and CDR2 is SMNVEV (reference sequence). This CDR3 region has 15 residues. The CDR3 bases are TGTGCCAGCAGTAAAGTACTAGTTTACGTCGATGAGCAGTTCTTC. Translated: CASSKVLVYVDEQFF.